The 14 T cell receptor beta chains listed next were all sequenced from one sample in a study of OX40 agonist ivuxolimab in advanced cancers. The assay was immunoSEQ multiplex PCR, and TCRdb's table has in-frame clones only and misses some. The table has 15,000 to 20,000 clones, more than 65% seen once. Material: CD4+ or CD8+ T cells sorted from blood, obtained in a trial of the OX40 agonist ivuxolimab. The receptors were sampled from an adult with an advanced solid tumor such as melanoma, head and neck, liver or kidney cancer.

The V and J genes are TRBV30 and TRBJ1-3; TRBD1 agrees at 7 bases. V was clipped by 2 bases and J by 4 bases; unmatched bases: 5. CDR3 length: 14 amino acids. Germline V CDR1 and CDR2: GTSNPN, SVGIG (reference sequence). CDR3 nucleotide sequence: TGTGCCTGGAGTAAGGGACAGCCAGGAAACACCATATATTTT. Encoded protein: CAWSKGQPGNTIYF.

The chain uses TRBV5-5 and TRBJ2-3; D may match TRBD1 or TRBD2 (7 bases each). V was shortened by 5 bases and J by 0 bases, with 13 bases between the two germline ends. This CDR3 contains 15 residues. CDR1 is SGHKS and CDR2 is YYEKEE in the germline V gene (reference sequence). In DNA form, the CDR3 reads TGTGCCAGCAGTTCAGGGGGGGCTAGCACAGATACGCAGTATTTT. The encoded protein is CASSSGGASTDTQYF.

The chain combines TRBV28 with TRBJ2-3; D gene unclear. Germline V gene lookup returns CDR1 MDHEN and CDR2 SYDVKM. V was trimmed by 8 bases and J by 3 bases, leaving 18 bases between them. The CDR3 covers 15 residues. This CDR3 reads CASSPTAVETDTQYF. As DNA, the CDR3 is TGTGCCAGCTCCCCCACCGCGGTCGAGACAGATACGCAGTATTTT.

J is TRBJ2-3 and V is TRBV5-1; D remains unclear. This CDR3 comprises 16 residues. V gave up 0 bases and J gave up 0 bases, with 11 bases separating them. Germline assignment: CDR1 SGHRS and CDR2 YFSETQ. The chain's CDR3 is CASSLEPVSSTDTQYF. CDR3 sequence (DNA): TGCGCCAGCAGCTTGGAACCTGTGTCTAGCACAGATACGCAGTATTTT.

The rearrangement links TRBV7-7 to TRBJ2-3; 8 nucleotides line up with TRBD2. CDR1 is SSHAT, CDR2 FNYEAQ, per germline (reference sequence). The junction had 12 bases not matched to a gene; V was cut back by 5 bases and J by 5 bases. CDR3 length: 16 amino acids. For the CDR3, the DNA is TGTGCCAGCAGCCCCGGGACAAGCGGGAGTGGAGATACGCAGTATTTT. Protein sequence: CASSPGTSGSGDTQYF.

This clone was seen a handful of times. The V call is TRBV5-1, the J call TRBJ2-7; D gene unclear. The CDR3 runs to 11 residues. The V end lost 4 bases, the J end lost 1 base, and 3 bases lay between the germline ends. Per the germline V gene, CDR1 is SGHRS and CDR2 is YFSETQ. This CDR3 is CASSGSYEQYF. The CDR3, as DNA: TGCGCCAGCAGCGGGTCCTACGAGCAGTACTTC.

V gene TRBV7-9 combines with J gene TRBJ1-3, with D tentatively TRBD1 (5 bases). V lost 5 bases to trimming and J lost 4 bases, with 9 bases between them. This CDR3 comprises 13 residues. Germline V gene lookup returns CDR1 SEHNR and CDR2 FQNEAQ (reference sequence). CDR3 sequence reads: CASSGRDGNTIYF. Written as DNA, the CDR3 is TGTGCCAGCAGCGGACGGGACGGAAACACCATATATTTT.

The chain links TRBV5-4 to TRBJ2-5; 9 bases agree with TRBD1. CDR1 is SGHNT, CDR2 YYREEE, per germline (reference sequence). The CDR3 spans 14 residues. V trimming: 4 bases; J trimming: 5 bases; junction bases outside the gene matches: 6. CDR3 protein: CASSRGQGMETQYF. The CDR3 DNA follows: TGTGCCAGCAGCCGGGGACAGGGAATGGAGACCCAGTACTTC.

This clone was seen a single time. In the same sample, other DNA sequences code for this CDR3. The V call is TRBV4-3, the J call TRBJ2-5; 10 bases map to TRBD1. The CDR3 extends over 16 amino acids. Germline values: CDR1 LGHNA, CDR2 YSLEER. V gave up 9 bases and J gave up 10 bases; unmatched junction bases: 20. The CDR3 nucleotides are TGCGCCAGTAGCAAAGACAGGGGGCCGCGGGGGGAGGTCCAGTACTTC. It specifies CASSKDRGPRGEVQYF.

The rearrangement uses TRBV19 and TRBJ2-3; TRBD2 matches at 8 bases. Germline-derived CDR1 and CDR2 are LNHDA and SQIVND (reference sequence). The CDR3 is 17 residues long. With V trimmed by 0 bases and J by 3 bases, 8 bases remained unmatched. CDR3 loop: CASSIDGAGDGTDTQYF. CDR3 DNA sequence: TGTGCCAGTAGTATAGACGGAGCGGGAGATGGTACAGATACGCAGTATTTT.

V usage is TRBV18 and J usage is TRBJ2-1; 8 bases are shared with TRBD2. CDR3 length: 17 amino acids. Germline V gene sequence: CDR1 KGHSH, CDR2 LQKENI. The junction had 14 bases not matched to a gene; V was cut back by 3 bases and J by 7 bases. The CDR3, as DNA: TGTGCCAGCTCACCCGATTCCGGGACTAGAACTGTAAATGAGCAGTTCTTC. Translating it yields CASSPDSGTRTVNEQFF. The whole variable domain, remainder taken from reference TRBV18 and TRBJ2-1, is NAGVMQNPRHLVRRRGQEARLRCSPMKGHSHVYWYRQLPEEGLKFMVYLQKENIIDESGMPKERFSAEFPKEGPSILRIQQVVRGDSAAYFCASSPDSGTRTVNEQFFGPGTRLTVL.

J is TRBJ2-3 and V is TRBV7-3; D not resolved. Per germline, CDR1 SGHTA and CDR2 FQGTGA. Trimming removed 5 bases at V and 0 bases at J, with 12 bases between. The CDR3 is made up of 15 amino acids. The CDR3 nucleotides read TGTGCCAGCAGCCCCCGAGCATCCAGCACAGATACGCAGTATTTT. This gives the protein CASSPRASSTDTQYF.

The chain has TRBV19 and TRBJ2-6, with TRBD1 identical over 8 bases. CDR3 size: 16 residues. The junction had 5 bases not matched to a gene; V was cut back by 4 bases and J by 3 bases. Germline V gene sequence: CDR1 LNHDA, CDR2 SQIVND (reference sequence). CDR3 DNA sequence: TGTGCCAGTAGTAACCAGGGGGCGCTTGGGGCCAACGTCCTGACTTTC. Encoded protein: CASSNQGALGANVLTF.

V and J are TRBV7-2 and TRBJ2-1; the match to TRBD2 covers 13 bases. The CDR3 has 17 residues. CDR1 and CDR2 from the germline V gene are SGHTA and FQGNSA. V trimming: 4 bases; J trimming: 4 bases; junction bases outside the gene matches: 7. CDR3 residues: CASSSIPLAGGYNEQFF. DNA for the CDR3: TGTGCCAGCAGCTCGATCCCACTAGCGGGAGGGTACAATGAGCAGTTCTTC.